This note documents a single TCR beta chain sequence. Its antigen remains unidentified. Each TRB amplification used roughly 220-550 ng of genomic DNA from blood. This entry is derived from a study of T and B cells in COVID-19 patients. Study details: COVID-19 patients gave peripheral blood either during active infection or after recovery. General study points: Patients with COVID-19 reportedly showed strongly skewed T cell receptor beta variable and joining gene usage.

TRB rearrangements were amplified by multiplex PCR with BIOMED2 TRB-A/B primers. TCRdb processed the multiplex PCR reads anew with MiXCR; each CDR3 protein has one entry. The sample holds about 3,500 distinct CDR3 sequences; over 25% are singletons and the top ten take roughly two thirds. Germline CDR1 is MNHNS and CDR2 is SASEGT. This CDR3 contains 14 residues. V was clipped by 1 base and J by 5 bases, with 9 bases between them. The sample consisted of blood. V gene TRBV6-1 combines with J gene TRBJ1-5; no reliable D call. This TCR was recovered from a human donor with active COVID-19. The donor label of this sample is uncertain. In nucleotides, the CDR3 is TGTGCCAGCAGTGAAGTAAGTCGTTATCAGCCCCAGCATTTT. Protein sequence: CASSEVSRYQPQHF.